One sample yielded the 24 T cell receptor beta chains listed below, sequenced in a study of long-term antiretroviral therapy in people with HIV. With survey level as its setting, the immunoSEQ assay was v3.0. Repertoires were generated with immunoSEQ multiplex PCR, while TCRdb's copy carries only in-frame clones and drops some. Altogether about 28,000 clones are present, roughly 84% being singletons, with the ten largest covering about 5%. The sequencing here drew on unsorted PBMCs, taken 0.8 years after starting antiretroviral therapy. These receptor sequences come from a woman in her thirties with HIV.

V gene TRBV6-1 combines with J gene TRBJ2-7; 11 bases are a match to TRBD1. CDR3 size: 15 residues. J lost 4 bases, V lost 6 bases, and 8 bases had no gene match. CDR1 and CDR2 (germline): MNHNS, SASEGT. The CDR3, as DNA: TGTGCCAGCAGCGCGTGGGGGGACAGGGGGTACGAGCAGTACTTC. As protein: CASSAWGDRGYEQYF.

The rearrangement links TRBV5-1 to TRBJ2-6; maybe TRBD2 (6 bases). This CDR3 is 16 amino acids long. V was cut by 4 bases and J by 4 bases, with 15 bases left in between. Looked up from germline, CDR1 is SGHRS and CDR2 is YFSETQ. Here the CDR3 DNA reads TGCGCCAGCAGCACCGGAGGGATCGGAGGGGCCAACGTCCTGACTTTC. Encoded protein: CASSTGGIGGANVLTF.

This clone was found once. The rearrangement uses TRBV6-6 and TRBJ2-3; TRBD2 is a possible D gene (5 bases). The CDR3 has 13 amino acids. The germline V and J ends were trimmed by 5 bases and 1 base, with 7 bases remaining between them. Germline V gene data show CDR1 as MNHNY and CDR2 as SVGAGI (reference sequence). CDR3 in DNA: TGTGCCAGCAGTGGACTGCGCACAGATACGCAGTATTTT. It specifies CASSGLRTDTQYF.

This chain connects TRBV5-1 to TRBJ2-3; D unresolved. Deletions cut 0 bases from V and 1 base from J, with 6 bases between. The CDR3 extends over 14 amino acids. Germline CDR1 SGHRS, CDR2 YFSETQ. CDR3 region: CASSLGLRTDTQYF. The DNA for the CDR3 is TGCGCCAGCAGCTTGGGGCTTCGCACAGATACGCAGTATTTT.

The V and J genes are TRBV7-9 and TRBJ2-3; D is unclear. The germline V gene encodes CDR1 SEHNR and CDR2 FQNEAQ (reference sequence). The CDR3 covers 15 residues. Trimming cost V 7 bases and J 0 bases, with 14 bases left between them. CDR3 sequence: CASTVDGLSTDTQYF. The CDR3 DNA follows: TGTGCCAGCACCGTGGACGGTCTAAGCACAGATACGCAGTATTTT.

This chain joins TRBV14 and TRBJ1-2, with 7 bases that match TRBD1. The V gene end was trimmed by 6 bases and the J gene end by 4 bases; junction bases not matched to a gene: 5. Germline loops: CDR1 SGHDN, CDR2 FVKESK. This CDR3 is built from 13 residues. CDR3 residues: CASSPTGTYGYTF. The CDR3 DNA reads as TGTGCCAGCAGTCCGACAGGGACCTATGGCTACACCTTC.

V and J are TRBV5-1 and TRBJ1-4; 11 bases align to TRBD1. The germline CDR1 and CDR2 sequences are SGHRS and YFSETQ. J gave up 7 bases and V 4 bases, and 9 bases lay outside the gene matches. The CDR3 sequence is 16 residues long. The CDR3 region has the DNA TGCGCCAGCAGCGTCAACCCCGGGACAGGGGGTGAAAAACTGTTTTTT. Translated: CASSVNPGTGGEKLFF.

V gene TRBV2 combines with J gene TRBJ2-5, with 8 bases fitting TRBD1. The J segment lost 5 bases and the V segment lost 7 bases, leaving 12 bases of the junction unmatched. CDR1 is SNHLY, CDR2 FYNNEI, per germline. This CDR3 spans 15 amino acids. This CDR3 is CASTSDWTGMETQYF. CDR3 DNA sequence: TGTGCCAGCACATCCGATTGGACAGGGATGGAGACCCAGTACTTC.

The chain links TRBV30 to TRBJ2-2, with D perhaps matching TRBD1 (6 bases). The germline V gene encodes CDR1 GTSNPN and CDR2 SVGIG (reference sequence). V was clipped by 5 bases and J by 4 bases, with 11 bases between them. CDR3 size: 13 residues. The CDR3 DNA reads TGTGCCTGGGGCAGGGGCAGCACCGGGGAGCTGTTTTTT. Translated, it gives CAWGRGSTGELFF.

This clone was seen just once. V gene TRBV5-1 combines with J gene TRBJ2-3; D might be TRBD1 or TRBD2, each matching 6 bases. Germline V gives CDR1 SGHRS, CDR2 YFSETQ. The CDR3 has 14 amino acids. Trimming took 3 bases from V and 11 from J, leaving 19 bases between them. DNA of the CDR3: TGCGCCAGCAGCTCTGAAGCATCGGCGGGACAGCAGTATTTT. Translating gives CASSSEASAGQQYF.

This clone was counted a single time. The rearrangement joins TRBV18 to TRBJ1-1; 7 nucleotides agree with TRBD1. The length of the CDR3 is 13 residues. Per the germline V gene, CDR1 is KGHSH and CDR2 is LQKENI. The V gene end was trimmed by 6 bases and the J gene end by 3 bases; junction bases not matched to a gene: 4. In nucleotides, the CDR3 is TGTGCCAGCTCGTCAACAGGGGACACTGAAGCTTTCTTT. The encoded protein is CASSSTGDTEAFF.

This chain joins TRBV6-5 and TRBJ2-1, with no clear D. Germline V gene sequence: CDR1 MNHEY, CDR2 SVGAGI. CDR3 length: 14 residues. The V end was cut by 7 bases, the J end by 6 bases, with 16 bases between. The CDR3 protein is CASNPFGFINEQFF. DNA for the CDR3: TGTGCCAGCAACCCCTTCGGGTTTATCAATGAGCAGTTCTTC.

This clone was recorded a few times. V gene TRBV27 combines with J gene TRBJ1-6; no definite D call. The CDR3 spans 14 residues. Between the trimmed V and J ends, which lost 1 base and 7 bases, there was a span of 8 bases. Germline V lookup: CDR1 MNHEY, CDR2 SMNVEV (reference sequence). The DNA for the CDR3 is TGTGCCAGCAGTTTATTGGGCGCGAATTCACCCCTCCACTTT. It specifies CASSLLGANSPLHF.

V is TRBV4-2 and J is TRBJ1-4; no clear D gene. Trimming stripped 2 bases from V and 7 bases from J, with 11 bases between. The germline V gene has CDR1 LGHNA and CDR2 YNFKEQ. This CDR3 is 14 amino acids long. CDR3 sequence: CASSQSGTGEKLFF. The CDR3 DNA follows: TGTGCCAGCAGCCAATCGGGTACCGGTGAAAAACTGTTTTTT.

V is TRBV4-1 and J is TRBJ1-1; D is ambiguous. This CDR3 has 14 amino acids. V dropped 0 bases and J dropped 4 bases, with 9 bases sitting between them. Looked up from germline, CDR1 is MGHRA and CDR2 is YSYEKL. The CDR3 sequence: CASSQDRWGTEAFF. CDR3 coding DNA: TGCGCCAGCAGCCAAGATAGATGGGGCACTGAAGCTTTCTTT.

As for this clone: One junction end does not reproduce the germline sequence, and a read error may be involved. At the DNA level, this CDR3 is encoded by other sequences in the same sample as well. The V gene is TRBV4-1, the J gene TRBJ2-5; possibly TRBD2 for D (6 bases). CDR1 MGHRA and CDR2 YSYEKL come from the germline V gene. The CDR3 is 15 residues long. The CDR3 region has the DNA TGCGCCAGCAGCCAAGTGCCTAGCGACCAAGAAACCCAGTACTTC. As protein: CASSQVPSDQETQYF.

V and J are TRBV9 and TRBJ2-5, with 8 positions matching TRBD2. Germline-derived CDR1 and CDR2 are SGDLS and YYNGEE. The CDR3 runs 16 residues. Germline trimming cut 3 bases from V and 5 bases from J; bases unmatched to any gene: 12. CDR3 coding DNA: TGTGCCAGCAGCGCACGTAGGGCGGGGGGAGTGGAGACCCAGTACTTC. Its protein is CASSARRAGGVETQYF.

The V and J genes are TRBV2 and TRBJ2-6; D is unresolved. V lost 5 bases to trimming and J lost 2 bases, with 16 bases between them. CDR3 size: 17 residues. The germline gives CDR1 SNHLY, CDR2 FYNNEI. This chain's CDR3 is CASSPRVAVAGANVLTF. CDR3 nucleotides: TGTGCCAGCAGTCCCCGGGTCGCGGTGGCTGGGGCCAACGTCCTGACTTTC.

Only a few counts were recorded for this clone. V and J are TRBV6-5 and TRBJ1-2; D call uncertain. The germline V and J ends were trimmed by 6 bases and 8 bases, with 19 bases remaining between them. The CDR3 is made up of 14 amino acids. Germline V gene data show CDR1 as MNHEY and CDR2 as SVGAGI. The CDR3 region has the DNA TGTGCCAGCAGAGAAAGACGGCTTCGTGGCGGCTACACCTTC. This gives the protein CASRERRLRGGYTF.

The chain employs TRBV30 and TRBJ1-6; D gene ambiguous. Trimming took off 3 bases at V and 6 bases at J, with 12 bases between the two ends. The CDR3 runs 14 residues. Per the germline V gene, CDR1 is GTSNPN and CDR2 is SVGIG (reference sequence). This chain's CDR3 is CAWRAPPVNSPLHF. The CDR3 DNA reads as TGTGCCTGGAGGGCCCCACCGGTTAATTCACCCCTCCACTTT.

In this sample, this clone turned up once. CDR3 coding DNA: TGTGCCAGCAGCGTACGCTTCCAAGAGACCCAGTACTTC. Its protein product is CASSVRFQETQYF. V gene TRBV9 combines with J gene TRBJ2-5, with D hard to call. CDR3 length equals 13 residues. Germline V gene data show CDR1 as SGDLS and CDR2 as YYNGEE. V was cut by 1 base and J by 1 base, with 5 bases left in between.

The gene calls are TRBV5-5 and TRBJ1-6; D is uncertain. The V end was cut by 1 base, the J end by 3 bases, with 5 bases between. Germline V gene lookup returns CDR1 SGHKS and CDR2 YYEKEE (reference sequence). This CDR3 has 14 residues. The CDR3, as DNA: TGTGCCAGCAGCTTGCACGTCTATAATTCACCCCTCCACTTT. This translates into CASSLHVYNSPLHF. Full variable domain (rest looked up from reference TRBV5-5 and TRBJ1-6): DAGVTQSPTHLIKTRGQQVTLRCSPISGHKSVSWYQQVLGQGPQFIFQYYEKEERGRGNFPDRFSARQFPNYSSELNVNALLLGDSALYLCASSLHVYNSPLHFGNGTRLTVT.

CDR3 protein: CASRQGQTNEKLFF. DNA for the CDR3: TGTGCCAGCCGCCAGGGGCAAACTAATGAAAAACTGTTTTTT. V usage is TRBV18 and J usage is TRBJ1-4, with TRBD1 as a possible D gene (6 bases). Germline V gives CDR1 KGHSH, CDR2 LQKENI. V was shortened by 8 bases and J by 1 base, with 11 bases between the two germline ends. This CDR3 comprises 14 residues. The full variable domain, completed using reference TRBV18 and TRBJ1-4, is NAGVMQNPRHLVRRRGQEARLRCSPMKGHSHVYWYRQLPEEGLKFMVYLQKENIIDESGMPKERFSAEFPKEGPSILRIQQVVRGDSAAYFCASRQGQTNEKLFFGSGTQLSVL.

The rearrangement uses TRBV6-1 and TRBJ1-2; D is uncertain. V was cut by 1 base and J by 6 bases, with 12 bases left in between. CDR3 size: 14 residues. Germline V gives CDR1 MNHNS, CDR2 SASEGT. CDR3 residues: CASSEGGDSDGYTF. The CDR3 DNA sequence: TGTGCCAGCAGTGAAGGCGGTGACTCGGATGGCTACACCTTC.